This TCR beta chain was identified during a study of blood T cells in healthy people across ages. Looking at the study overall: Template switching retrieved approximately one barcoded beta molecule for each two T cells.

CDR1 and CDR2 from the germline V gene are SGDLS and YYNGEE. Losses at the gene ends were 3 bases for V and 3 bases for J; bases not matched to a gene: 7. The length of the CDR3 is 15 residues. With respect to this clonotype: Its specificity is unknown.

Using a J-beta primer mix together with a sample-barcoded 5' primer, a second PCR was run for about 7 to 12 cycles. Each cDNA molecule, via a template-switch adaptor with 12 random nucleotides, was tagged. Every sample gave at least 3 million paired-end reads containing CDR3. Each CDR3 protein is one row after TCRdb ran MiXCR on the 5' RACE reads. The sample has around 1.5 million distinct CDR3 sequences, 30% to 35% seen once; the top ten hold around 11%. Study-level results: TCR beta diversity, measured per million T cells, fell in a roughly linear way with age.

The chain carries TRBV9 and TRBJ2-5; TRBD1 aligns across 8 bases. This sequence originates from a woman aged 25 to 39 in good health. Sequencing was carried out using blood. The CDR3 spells CASSAGDRGEETQYF. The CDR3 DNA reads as TGTGCCAGCAGCGCAGGCGACAGGGGAGAAGAGACCCAGTACTTC.